One sample yielded the 22 T cell receptor beta chains listed below, sequenced in a study of PD-1 blockade in classical Hodgkin lymphoma. Time point specified: cycle 4 day 1 (C4D1), after five to seven weeks of nivolumab. Patients all relapsed after autologous stem cell transplantation, and there was variation in brentuximab vedotin exposure. Clones were read by immunoSEQ multiplex PCR, and TCRdb kept only the in-frame ones, dropping some. This sample carries about 47,000 clones, more than 75% of them seen once, and the ten largest clones take 19%. The starting material was peripheral blood mononuclear cells (PBMCs), obtained before the fourth cycle of nivolumab. These receptors were taken from a human donor with classical Hodgkin lymphoma.

Concerning this clone: The junction departs from germline at one end; a sequencing error may be responsible. The rearrangement uses TRBV7-2 and TRBJ1-2, with no clear D. The CDR3 runs 14 residues. Germline loops: CDR1 SGHTA, CDR2 FQGNSA. The CDR3 spells CASSLDAGPSIRPF. In DNA, the CDR3 is TGTGCCAGCAGCTTAGATGCTGGGCCCTCCATCCGGCCCTTC.

The chain carries TRBV11-2 and TRBJ2-1, with 7 bases that match TRBD2. The CDR3 sequence is 14 residues long. With V trimmed by 8 bases and J by 7 bases, 11 bases remained unmatched. Germline V CDR1 and CDR2: SGHAT, FQNNGV. The DNA of the CDR3 is TGTGCCAGCTGCTGGGGAGGGCTTAGGAATGAGCAGTTCTTC. Amino acid sequence: CASCWGGLRNEQFF. The complete variable domain, with remaining parts taken from reference TRBV11-2 and TRBJ2-1, reads EAGVAQSPRYKIIEKRQSVAFWCNPISGHATLYWYQQILGQGPKLLIQFQNNGVVDDSQLPKDRFSAERLKGVDSTLKIQPAKLEDSAVYLCASCWGGLRNEQFFGPGTRLTVL.

This sequence joins TRBV4-2 and TRBJ2-2; 8 bases fit TRBD2. Germline-derived CDR1 and CDR2 are LGHNA and YNFKEQ. The CDR3 length is 14 residues. V trimming: 8 bases; J trimming: 5 bases; junction bases outside the gene matches: 7. The CDR3 loop reads CASETSVGTGELFF. In DNA, the CDR3 is TGTGCCAGCGAGACTAGCGTCGGTACCGGGGAGCTGTTTTTT.

The chain combines TRBV7-9 with TRBJ1-1; the match to TRBD1 covers 10 bases. Germline loops: CDR1 SEHNR, CDR2 FQNEAQ (reference sequence). J lost 4 bases, V lost 5 bases, and 13 bases had no gene match. This CDR3 has 17 residues. The CDR3 DNA reads as TGTGCCAGCAGCGCGGGACAGGGGCCCGATAGGGGCACTGAAGCTTTCTTT. This translates into CASSAGQGPDRGTEAFF.

This rearrangement joins TRBV14 to TRBJ2-5; 11 bases are shared with TRBD2. V was clipped by 4 bases and J by 7 bases; unmatched bases: 5. Per the germline V gene, CDR1 is SGHDN and CDR2 is FVKESK. This CDR3 contains 14 residues. CDR3 in DNA: TGTGCCAGCAGCCCGGGACTAGCGGTCGGGACCCAGTACTTC. Encoded protein: CASSPGLAVGTQYF.

This chain joins TRBV4-3 and TRBJ2-1; possible D gene TRBD2, 6 bases. The CDR3 extends over 14 amino acids. Trimming shortened V by 1 base and J by 10 bases, and 14 bases separated the two germline ends. In germline, CDR1 is LGHNA, CDR2 YSLEER. CDR3 DNA sequence: TGCGCCAGCAGCCAAGTTGGCGGGGCAAAGGAGCAGTTCTTC. Residues: CASSQVGGAKEQFF.

This chain joins TRBV9 and TRBJ1-2; weak D call: TRBD1 (5 bases). The CDR3 is 18 residues long. V lost 0 bases, J lost 4 bases, and 22 bases lay in between. The V gene's germline CDR1 is SGDLS and CDR2 YYNGEE. This CDR3 is CASSVDSGTGTDLYGYTF. In DNA, the CDR3 is TGTGCCAGCAGCGTAGACTCAGGGACCGGGACCGATCTCTATGGCTACACCTTC.

The chain couples TRBV5-1 to TRBJ2-7; 10 nucleotides agree with TRBD2. CDR1 is SGHRS and CDR2 is YFSETQ in the germline V gene. The CDR3 is 13 residues long. The trim removed 7 bases at V and 7 bases at J, leaving 8 bases unmatched. The chain's CDR3 is CASQPSGSGEQYF. For the CDR3, the DNA is TGCGCCAGCCAACCTAGCGGGAGTGGTGAGCAGTACTTC.

The gene calls are TRBV20-1 and TRBJ2-1; no clear D. From germline, CDR1 is DFQATT and CDR2 SNEGSKA (reference sequence). V lost 3 bases to trimming and J lost 10 bases, with 10 bases between them. The CDR3 sequence is 11 residues long. Here the CDR3 reads CSASRRPEQFF. CDR3 coding DNA: TGCAGTGCTAGTAGGCGACCCGAGCAGTTCTTC.

As DNA, the CDR3 is TGTGCCAGCACCGCAACGGTGGTTCGAACCGGGGAGCTGTTTTTT. Amino acid sequence: CASTATVVRTGELFF. The chain recombines TRBV27 with TRBJ2-2; no firm D call. V was pared by 7 bases and J by 5 bases, with 17 bases between. The CDR3 extends over 15 amino acids. The germline V gene encodes CDR1 MNHEY and CDR2 SMNVEV (reference sequence).

This chain joins TRBV29-1 and TRBJ2-1, with D unresolved. This CDR3 spans 12 amino acids. The V end lost 7 bases, the J end lost 0 bases, and 7 bases lay between the germline ends. Germline V CDR1 and CDR2: SQVTM, ANQGSEA. CDR3 loop: CSAKSSYNEQFF. The CDR3 DNA is TGCAGCGCCAAGAGCTCCTACAATGAGCAGTTCTTC.

V usage is TRBV11-2 and J usage is TRBJ2-7; 11 nucleotides match TRBD2. The length of the CDR3 is 16 residues. Germline V gene sequence: CDR1 SGHAT, CDR2 FQNNGV. Trimming removed 0 bases from V and 2 bases from J; junction bases left unmatched: 3. In DNA, the CDR3 is TGTGCCAGCAGCTTAGAAGGGACTAGCGGCCCCTACGAGCAGTACTTC. It encodes CASSLEGTSGPYEQYF.

This chain connects TRBV28 to TRBJ1-6; D might be TRBD1 (5 bases). Germline V CDR1 and CDR2: MDHEN, SYDVKM. Trimming pared 2 bases from V and 13 bases from J, leaving 9 bases between. The CDR3 consists of 12 residues. DNA for the CDR3: TGTGCCAGCAGTTTACCGGGGCTTCCCCTCCACTTT. This codes for CASSLPGLPLHF.

The chain employs TRBV5-1 and TRBJ2-7; D tentatively fits TRBD1 or TRBD2 (5 bases each). This CDR3 region has 18 residues. Germline CDR1 SGHRS, CDR2 YFSETQ. Trimming stripped 3 bases from V and 0 bases from J, with 22 bases between. The CDR3 protein is CASSSTASGRFFSYEQYF. The CDR3, as DNA: TGCGCCAGCAGCTCCACAGCCTCGGGACGGTTCTTCTCCTACGAGCAGTACTTC.

The rearrangement joins TRBV7-3 to TRBJ1-2; no reliable D call. CDR1 and CDR2 from the germline V gene are SGHTA and FQGTGA. The CDR3 has 13 amino acids. The V end lost 2 bases, the J end lost 4 bases, and 8 bases lay between the germline ends. The CDR3: CASSLGPSYGYTF. In nucleotides, the CDR3 is TGTGCCAGCAGCTTAGGACCGAGCTATGGCTACACCTTC. The full variable domain, its missing parts supplied by reference TRBV7-3 and TRBJ1-2, is GAGVSQTPSNKVTEKGKYVELRCDPISGHTALYWYRQSLGQGPEFLIYFQGTGAADDSGLPNDRFFAVRPEGSVSTLKIQRTERGDSAVYLCASSLGPSYGYTFGSGTRLTVV.

J is TRBJ1-2 and V is TRBV11-3; no definite D call. V shed 3 bases and J shed 3 bases, with 14 bases lying between them. Per germline, CDR1 SGHNT and CDR2 YENEEA. CDR3 size: 15 residues. The chain's CDR3 is CASSFSLDNDYGYTF. The CDR3 bases are TGTGCCAGCAGCTTTTCCCTCGACAATGACTATGGCTACACCTTC.

The V gene is TRBV28, the J gene TRBJ2-5, with 15 bases aligning to TRBD2. This CDR3 has 18 amino acids. Looked up from germline, CDR1 is MDHEN and CDR2 is SYDVKM. J lost 3 bases, V lost 3 bases, and 8 bases had no gene match. The CDR3 loop is CASSLRTSGGAGEETQYF. As DNA, the CDR3 is TGTGCCAGCAGTTTGAGGACTAGCGGGGGGGCAGGCGAAGAGACCCAGTACTTC.

This rearrangement joins TRBV18 to TRBJ1-6, with a tentative D call TRBD1 (5 bases). This CDR3 spans 14 amino acids. V was clipped by 3 bases and J by 3 bases, with 6 bases between them. The germline gives CDR1 KGHSH, CDR2 LQKENI. Here the CDR3 reads CASSPQGYNSPLHF. The DNA of the CDR3 is TGTGCCAGCTCACCCCAGGGCTATAATTCACCCCTCCACTTT.

On this clone: Germline is not matched at one junction end, which may reflect a read error. The rearrangement links TRBV7-7 to TRBJ2-3; D is ambiguous. This CDR3 spans 15 amino acids. CDR1 and CDR2 from the germline V gene are SSHAT and FNYEAQ (reference sequence). CDR3 region: CASSSEAGSTDTQYF. The CDR3 nucleotides read TGTGCTAGCAGCTCTGAGGCCGGCAGCACAGATACGCAGTATTTT.

By its share, this clone is medium-sized. J is TRBJ2-1 and V is TRBV7-2, with TRBD1 matching 9 bases. V shed 1 base, J shed 4 bases, and the junction held 8 bases outside the gene matches. Germline V gives CDR1 SGHTA, CDR2 FQGNSA. CDR3 length: 17 amino acids. The CDR3 spells CASSLVSPGTGYNEQFF. CDR3 sequence (DNA): TGTGCCAGCAGCTTAGTGAGTCCCGGGACAGGGTACAATGAGCAGTTCTTC.

The chain combines TRBV6-5 with TRBJ2-7; 7 bases agree with TRBD1. The CDR3 runs to 15 residues. Germline trimming cut 4 bases from V and 3 bases from J; bases unmatched to any gene: 9. Germline values: CDR1 MNHEY, CDR2 SVGAGI. The CDR3 is CASSSPETGSYEQYF. The CDR3 DNA reads TGTGCCAGCAGTTCCCCAGAGACAGGGAGCTACGAGCAGTACTTC.

The rearrangement links TRBV5-1 to TRBJ2-1; 9 bases map to TRBD2. CDR3 size: 15 residues. The germline CDR1 and CDR2 sequences are SGHRS and YFSETQ. Losses at the gene ends were 2 bases for V and 5 bases for J; bases not matched to a gene: 5. CDR3 nucleotide sequence: TGCGCCAGCAGCTTAGGCGGGAGGGGGAACAATGAGCAGTTCTTC. It is translated as CASSLGGRGNNEQFF.